This T cell receptor beta chain came from a study of beta chain features in type 1 diabetes. Across the study: Under 140,000,000 sorted cells were examined across all samples. Study-level points and caveats: Overrepresentation of cells with high TCR expression could result from cDNA sequencing.

Concerning this clone: The target antigen is unknown.

The isolated RNA, all of it, was reverse transcribed, so expressed TCRB transcripts were what got sequenced. About 3.57 million reads per sample were averaged for naive, central memory and regulatory samples. Assay: immunoSEQ multiplex PCR; the TCRdb copy retains only in-frame clones and omits some. The table lists 150,000 to 170,000 clones, about 7.3% of them singletons. Sequencing was done on a sample of central memory CD4+ T cells from blood. The source of this sequence is a man between 18 and 29 years old in good health.

The CDR3: CSVRDRESEQFF. CDR3 sequence (DNA): TGCAGCGTGAGGGACAGGGAAAGTGAGCAGTTCTTC. This sequence joins TRBV29-1 and TRBJ2-1; 9 bases fit TRBD1. V trimming: 6 bases; J trimming: 9 bases; junction bases outside the gene matches: 6. The CDR3 is 12 residues long. Germline CDR1 SQVTM, CDR2 ANQGSEA.